What follows are 14 T cell receptor beta chains derived from one specimen sequenced in a study of Graves' ophthalmopathy and Graves' hyperthyroidism. Researchers took RNA transcripts and amplified TCR beta CDR3 regions from them. HTBI-primed first-round RT-PCR preceded second-round multiplex PCR. In TCRdb, the multiplex PCR reads were re-called with MiXCR into one record per CDR3 protein. Of a few hundred thousand distinct CDR3 sequences in the sample, 18% are singletons; the top ten hold about 1.4%. The material sequenced was peripheral blood. Source of these receptors: a woman under 30 with Graves' ophthalmopathy.

This clonotype was seen ten or more times. CDR3 bases: TGTGCCAGCAGGGGGGGGGATGTAGTCGACGAGCAGTACTTC. Encoded protein: CASRGGDVVDEQYF. The V and J genes are TRBV12-3 or TRBV12-4 and TRBJ2-7; 7 bases line up with TRBD2. The CDR3 length is 14 residues. The V segment lost 6 bases and the J segment 5 bases; nucleotides outside the gene matches: 10.

In this sample, this clonotype turned up many times. The V and J genes are TRBV5-1 and TRBJ1-3; D unresolved. V dropped 0 bases and J dropped 0 bases, with 4 bases sitting between them. The CDR3 has 14 amino acids. The germline CDR1 and CDR2 sequences are SGHRS and YFSETQ. The CDR3 reads CASSLDGSGNTIYF. CDR3 sequence (DNA): TGCGCCAGCAGCTTGGACGGCTCTGGAAACACCATATATTTT.

This clonotype came up a few times. The chain links TRBV3-1 to TRBJ1-3, with 12 bases fitting TRBD1. This CDR3 has 17 residues. The germline V gene has CDR1 LGHDT and CDR2 YNNKEL (reference sequence). V lost 3 bases and J lost 0; bases outside the gene matches: 3. The CDR3 loop reads CASSQGTGGLSGNTIYF. DNA of the CDR3: TGTGCCAGCAGCCAGGGGACAGGGGGCCTCTCTGGAAACACCATATATTTT.

There are many counts of this clonotype. The DNA of the CDR3 is TGCAGTACTGGCTTTGAACAGGGGAATTCACCCCTCCACTTT. Its translation is CSTGFEQGNSPLHF. The genes are TRBV20-1 and TRBJ1-6; the match to TRBD1 covers 7 bases. The length of the CDR3 is 14 residues. V dropped 8 bases and J dropped 7; count of bases not matched to a gene: 11. Germline V CDR1 and CDR2: DFQATT, SNEGSKA (reference sequence).

This clonotype was detected ten times or more. This chain connects TRBV28 to TRBJ2-5; 11 bases map to TRBD1. This CDR3 contains 15 residues. Germline values: CDR1 MDHEN, CDR2 SYDVKM. After removal of 5 bases from V and 5 bases from J, the junction contained 7 bases not matched to a gene. As DNA, the CDR3 is TGTGCCAGCAGTAAAGGACAGGGGGCCGTCGAGACCCAGTACTTC. Its protein is CASSKGQGAVETQYF.

The gene calls are TRBV28 and TRBJ2-5; 7 nucleotides agree with TRBD1. This CDR3 has 14 residues. Germline V lookup: CDR1 MDHEN, CDR2 SYDVKM. The ends lost 5 bases at V and 5 bases at J; junction bases unmatched: 8. The CDR3 sequence: CASSRTGWGETQYF. The CDR3 coding sequence is TGTGCCAGCAGTCGGACAGGTTGGGGTGAGACCCAGTACTTC.

The rearrangement uses TRBV2 and TRBJ2-7; 8 positions agree with TRBD2. This CDR3 is built from 14 residues. Trimming removed 6 bases from V and 5 bases from J; junction bases left unmatched: 9. Germline V CDR1 and CDR2: SNHLY, FYNNEI. The CDR3 is CASRRWREENEQYF. The CDR3 DNA reads as TGTGCCAGCAGGAGGTGGCGGGAGGAGAACGAGCAGTACTTC.

Ten or more counts support this clonotype. This chain joins TRBV6-1 and TRBJ2-7; TRBD2 might be the D (6 bases). Germline loops: CDR1 MNHNS, CDR2 SASEGT. Trimming removed 6 bases at V and 4 bases at J, with 16 bases between. The CDR3 length is 14 residues. The CDR3 sequence: CASRRPTSLYEQYF. In DNA, the CDR3 is TGTGCCAGCAGGCGCCCTACTAGCCTATACGAGCAGTACTTC.

This clonotype was counted ten times or more. The J gene is TRBJ2-2, the V gene TRBV4-2; tentatively, D is TRBD2 (5 bases). V shed 0 bases and J shed 7 bases, with 12 bases lying between them. Germline V gene lookup returns CDR1 LGHNA and CDR2 YNFKEQ. The CDR3 has 15 residues. CDR3 bases: TGTGCCAGCAGCCAAGAGCAAGGGAGAGGCGGGGAGCTGTTTTTT. The encoded protein is CASSQEQGRGGELFF.

The table lists this clonotype with many counts. The CDR3 region is CASIGSGRTYEQYF. The CDR3 DNA reads TGTGCCAGCATTGGAAGCGGTAGGACCTACGAGCAGTACTTC. This chain links TRBV28 with TRBJ2-7; possibly TRBD2 for D (5 bases). This CDR3 region has 14 residues. The ends were cut back, 7 bases at V and 2 bases at J, with 15 bases in the middle. Germline V CDR1 and CDR2: MDHEN, SYDVKM. The full variable domain, completed using reference TRBV28 and TRBJ2-7, is DVKVTQSSRYLVKRTGEKVFLECVQDMDHENMFWYRQDPGLGLRLIYFSYDVKMKEKGDIPEGYSVSREKKERFSLILESASTNQTSMYLCASIGSGRTYEQYFGPGTRLTVT.

This clonotype was picked up many times. V usage is TRBV6-5 and J usage is TRBJ2-5, with TRBD1 identical over 8 bases. The V gene's germline CDR1 is MNHEY and CDR2 SVGAGI. J was trimmed by 4 bases and V by 6 bases; bases with no gene match: 10. The CDR3 has 15 amino acids. The CDR3, as DNA: TGTGCCAGCAGCCAGACAGGGGTGGGGGGAGAGACCCAGTACTTC. Translating gives CASSQTGVGGETQYF.

This clonotype has at least ten counts. This chain uses TRBV30 with TRBJ1-1, with no clear D. The CDR3 covers 13 residues. Germline V CDR1 and CDR2: GTSNPN, SVGIG (reference sequence). V lost 3 bases and J lost 1, with 9 bases in between. The CDR3 DNA reads as TGTGCCTGGAGGGTGGGGTGGAACACTGAAGCTTTCTTT. This translates into CAWRVGWNTEAFF.

The rearrangement joins TRBV12-5 to TRBJ2-7; D unclear. V lost 2 bases and J 6 bases, leaving 8 bases between the germline ends. The length of the CDR3 is 12 residues. CDR1 LGHNT and CDR2 FRNRAP come from the germline V gene. The CDR3 DNA reads as TGTGCTAGTGGTTTGCCCCCCGGCGAGCAGTACTTC. Translated: CASGLPPGEQYF.

This clonotype has ten or more counts. The chain uses TRBV11-2 and TRBJ2-5; TRBD1 might be the D (5 bases). This CDR3 is built from 13 residues. Trimming cost V 2 bases and J 3 bases, with 7 bases left between them. The germline V gene encodes CDR1 SGHAT and CDR2 FQNNGV. Here the CDR3 reads CASSLQGKETQYF. The CDR3 DNA reads TGTGCCAGCAGCTTACAGGGAAAAGAGACCCAGTACTTC.